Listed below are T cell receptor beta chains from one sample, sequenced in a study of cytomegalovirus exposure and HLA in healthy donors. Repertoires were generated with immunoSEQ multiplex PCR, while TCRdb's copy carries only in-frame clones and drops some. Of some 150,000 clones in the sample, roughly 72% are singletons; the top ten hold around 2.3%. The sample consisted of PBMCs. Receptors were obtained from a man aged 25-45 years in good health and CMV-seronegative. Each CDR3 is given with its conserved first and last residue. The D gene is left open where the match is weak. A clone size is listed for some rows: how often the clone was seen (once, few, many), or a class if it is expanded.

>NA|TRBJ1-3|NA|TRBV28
CASSLSGTSGNTIYF
TGTGCCAGCAGTTTATCTGGGACAAGTGGAAACACCATATATTTT
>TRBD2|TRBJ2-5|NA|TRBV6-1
CASSEGMGGLAGRETQYF
TGTGCCAGCAGTGAGGGAATGGGCGGACTAGCGGGGAGAGAGACCCAGTACTTC
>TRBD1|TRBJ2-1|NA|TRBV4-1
CASSQVPAGGGTYNEQFF
TGCGCCAGCAGCCAAGTCCCCGCAGGGGGCGGGACCTACAATGAGCAGTTCTTC
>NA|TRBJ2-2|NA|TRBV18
CASSPATTGELFF
TGTGCCAGCTCACCGGCCACGACCGGGGAGCTGTTTTTT
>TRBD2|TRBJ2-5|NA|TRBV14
CASSQLAGGPGETQYF
TGTGCCAGCAGCCAACTAGCGGGGGGGCCTGGGGAGACCCAGTACTTC
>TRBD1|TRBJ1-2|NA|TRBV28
CASSYGTGGYGYTF
TGTGCCAGCAGCTACGGGACAGGAGGGTATGGCTACACCTTC
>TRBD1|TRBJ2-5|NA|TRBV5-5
CASSPLLTGGETQYF
TGTGCCAGCAGCCCACTACTGACAGGGGGAGAGACCCAGTACTTC
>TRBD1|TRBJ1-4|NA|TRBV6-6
CASSPIERTGNEKLFF
TGTGCCAGCAGCCCTATCGAGCGGACAGGGAATGAAAAACTGTTTTTT
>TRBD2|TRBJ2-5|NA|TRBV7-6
CASSLVGGDQETQYF
TGTGCCAGCAGCTTAGTCGGGGGGGACCAAGAGACCCAGTACTTC
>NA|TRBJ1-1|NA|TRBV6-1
CASRSGTSNTEAFF
TGTGCCAGCAGGAGCGGGACATCTAACACTGAAGCTTTCTTT
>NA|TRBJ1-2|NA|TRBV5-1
CASSLDSNYGYTF
TGCGCCAGCAGCTTGGACAGTAACTATGGCTACACCTTC
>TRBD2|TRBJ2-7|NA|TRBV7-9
CASGRESEQYF
TGTGCCAGCGGGAGGGAGAGCGAGCAGTACTTC
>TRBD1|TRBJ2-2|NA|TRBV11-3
CASSSVGQGEAGELFF
TGTGCCAGCAGCTCCGTAGGACAGGGGGAAGCCGGGGAGCTGTTTTTT
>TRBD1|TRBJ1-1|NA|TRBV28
CASSLILNPGQGFDTEAFF
TGTGCCAGCAGTTTGATCCTAAATCCGGGACAGGGATTTGACACTGAAGCTTTCTTT
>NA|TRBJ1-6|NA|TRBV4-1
CASSQGLQDNSPLHF
TGCGCCAGCAGCCAAGGTCTTCAGGATAATTCACCCCTCCACTTT
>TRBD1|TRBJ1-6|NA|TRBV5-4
CASSPGQGENSPLHF
TGTGCCAGCAGCCCAGGACAGGGAGAAAATTCACCCCTCCACTTT
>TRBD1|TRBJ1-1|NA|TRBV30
CAGRLRDRGRDGTTEAFF
TGTGCCGGTCGACTGCGGGACAGGGGGCGAGATGGGACCACTGAAGCTTTCTTT
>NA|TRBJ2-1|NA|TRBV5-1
CASTGSYNEQFF
TGCGCCAGCACAGGATCCTACAATGAGCAGTTCTTC
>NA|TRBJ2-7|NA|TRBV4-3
CASSQEQGSYEQYF
TGCGCCAGCAGCCAAGAGCAGGGGTCCTACGAGCAGTACTTC
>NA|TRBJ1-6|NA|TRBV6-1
CASSDRGITFAPFNF
TGTGCCAGCAGTGATCGGGGGATCACATTTGCCCCGTTCAACTTT
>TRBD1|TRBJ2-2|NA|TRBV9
CASSAPGTGEGELFF
TGTGCCAGCAGCGCCCCCGGGACAGGGGAGGGGGAGCTGTTTTTT
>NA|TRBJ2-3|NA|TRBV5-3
CARSLYQVVTDTQYF
TGTGCCAGAAGCTTGTATCAGGTGGTGACAGATACGCAGTATTTT
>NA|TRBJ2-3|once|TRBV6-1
CASSDALGTDTQYF
TGTGCCAGCAGTGATGCGCTAGGCACAGATACGCAGTATTTT
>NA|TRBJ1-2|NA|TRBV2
CASRSQGDYGYTF
TGTGCCAGCAGGTCCCAGGGTGACTATGGCTACACCTTC
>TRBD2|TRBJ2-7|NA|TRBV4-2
CASSQYLAGGLYF
TGTGCCAGCAGCCAATATCTAGCGGGGGGCCTGTACTTC
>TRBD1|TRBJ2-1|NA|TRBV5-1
CASSLVTGGFYNEQFF
TGCGCCAGCAGCTTGGTTACAGGGGGGTTCTACAATGAGCAGTTCTTC
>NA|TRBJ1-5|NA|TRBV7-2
CASSLWGGGQPQHF
TGTGCCAGCAGCTTATGGGGAGGCGGTCAGCCCCAGCATTTT
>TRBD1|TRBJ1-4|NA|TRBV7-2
CASSLPDRGREKLFF
TGTGCCAGCAGCCTCCCGGACAGGGGGAGGGAAAAACTGTTTTTT
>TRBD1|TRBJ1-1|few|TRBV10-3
CAIRESTGANTEAFF
TGTGCCATCAGGGAATCGACAGGGGCGAACACTGAAGCTTTCTTT
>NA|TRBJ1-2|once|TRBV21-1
CASSDLEGQPGYTF
TGTGCCAGCAGCGACCTAGAGGGACAGCCTGGCTACACCTTC
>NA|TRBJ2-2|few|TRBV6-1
CASTRGGTNTGELFF
TGTGCCAGCACCCGCGGGGGCACGAACACCGGGGAGCTGTTTTTT
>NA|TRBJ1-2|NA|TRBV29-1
CSVETGNNNYGYTF
TGCAGCGTTGAAACAGGGAATAATAACTATGGCTACACCTTC
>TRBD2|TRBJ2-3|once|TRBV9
CASSEAGGRGDTQYF
TGTGCCAGCAGCGAAGCGGGGGGCCGGGGAGATACGCAGTATTTT
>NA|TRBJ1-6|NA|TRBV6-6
CASSYTQEGYNSPLHF
TGTGCCAGCAGTTACACTCAGGAGGGCTATAATTCACCCCTCCACTTT
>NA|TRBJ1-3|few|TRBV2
CASTGAPGNTIYF
TGTGCCAGCACAGGGGCACCTGGAAACACCATATATTTT
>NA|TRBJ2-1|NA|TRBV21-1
CASSKGQYNEQFF
TGTGCCAGCAGCAAAGGACAGTACAATGAGCAGTTCTTC
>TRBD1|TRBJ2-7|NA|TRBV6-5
CASGPGTVYEQYF
TGTGCCAGCGGCCCCGGGACAGTCTACGAGCAGTACTTC
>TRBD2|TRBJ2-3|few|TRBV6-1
CASRAGLAGTDTQYF
TGTGCCAGCAGAGCCGGACTAGCCGGCACAGATACGCAGTATTTT
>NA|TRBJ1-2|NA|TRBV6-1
CAAGQNYGYTF
TGTGCCGCAGGACAGAACTATGGCTACACCTTC
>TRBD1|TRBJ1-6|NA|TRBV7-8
CASSLGGQGVGSPLHF
TGTGCCAGCAGCTTAGGAGGACAGGGCGTAGGTTCACCCCTCCACTTT
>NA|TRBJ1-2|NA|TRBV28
CASSGGASPYGYTF
TGTGCCAGCAGTGGAGGGGCTAGTCCCTATGGCTACACCTTC
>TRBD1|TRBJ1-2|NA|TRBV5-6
CASSVVQGYGYTF
TGTGCCAGCAGCGTAGTACAGGGGTATGGCTACACCTTC
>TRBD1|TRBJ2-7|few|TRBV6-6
CASSPPGQETYEQYF
TGTGCCAGCAGTCCACCGGGACAGGAGACCTACGAGCAGTACTTC
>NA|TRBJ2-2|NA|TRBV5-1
CASSPAGNTGELFF
TGCGCCAGCAGCCCCGCGGGTAACACCGGGGAGCTGTTTTTT
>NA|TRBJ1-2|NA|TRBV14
CASSQGLVRDYGYTF
TGTGCCAGCAGCCAAGGTTTGGTCAGGGACTATGGCTACACCTTC
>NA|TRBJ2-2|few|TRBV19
CASSISVGNPGELFF
TGTGCCAGTAGCATTTCGGTCGGGAACCCCGGGGAGCTGTTTTTT
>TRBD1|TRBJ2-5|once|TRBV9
CASRRTGEETQYF
TGTGCCAGCAGGAGGACAGGGGAAGAGACCCAGTACTTC
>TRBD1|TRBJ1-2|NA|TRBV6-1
CASSVGQGAPGYTF
TGTGCCAGCAGTGTGGGACAGGGGGCGCCTGGCTACACCTTC
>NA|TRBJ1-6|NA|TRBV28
CASSPTAYNSPLHF
TGTGCCAGCAGTCCTACCGCTTATAATTCACCCCTCCACTTT
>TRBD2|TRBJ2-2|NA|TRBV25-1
CASSVRAGANTGELFF
TGTGCCAGCAGTGTTAGGGCGGGGGCGAACACCGGGGAGCTGTTTTTT
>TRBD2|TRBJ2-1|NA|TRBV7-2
CASRIGGVSEQFF
TGTGCCAGCAGGATCGGGGGGGTAAGTGAGCAGTTCTTC
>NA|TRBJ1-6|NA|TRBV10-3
CAISESRSPLHF
TGTGCCATCAGTGAGTCGCGTTCACCCCTCCACTTT
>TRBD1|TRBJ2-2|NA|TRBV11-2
CASSLLRGSNTGELFF
TGTGCCAGCAGCTTACTCAGGGGGTCGAACACCGGGGAGCTGTTTTTT
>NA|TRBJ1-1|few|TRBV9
CASSPLGGGYTEAFF
TGTGCCAGCAGCCCCCTCGGAGGTGGGTACACTGAAGCTTTCTTT
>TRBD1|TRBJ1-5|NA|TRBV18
CASSPAGTGIQPQHF
TGTGCCAGCTCACCCGCCGGGACAGGTATTCAGCCCCAGCATTTT
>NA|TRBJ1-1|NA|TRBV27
CASSPGGKMNTEAFF
TGTGCCAGCAGCCCCGGCGGTAAGATGAACACTGAAGCTTTCTTT
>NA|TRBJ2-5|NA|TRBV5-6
CASSFEKTQYF
TGTGCCAGCAGCTTTGAGAAGACCCAGTACTTC
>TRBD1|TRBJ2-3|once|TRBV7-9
CASSLRPGGLTDTQYF
TGTGCCAGCAGCTTAAGGCCAGGGGGCCTCACAGATACGCAGTATTTT
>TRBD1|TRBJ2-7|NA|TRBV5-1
CASSPGQGAYEQYF
TGCGCCAGCAGCCCCGGACAGGGAGCCTACGAGCAGTACTTC